This T cell receptor (beta chain) was retrieved from a study of cytomegalovirus exposure and HLA in healthy donors. Study-level background: Drawn from HLA-typed donors, tens of millions of unique TCRs were held in an early data release. Study conclusions and caveats: Later on, a genetic analysis was performed. It linked a missense variant in DCLRE1C with V- and J-gene trimming of TCR beta. The study listed approximately 160 cytomegalovirus-associated TCR beta chains.

A multiplex PCR was run with 60 Vbeta primers and 13 Jbeta primers. Sequenced by immunoSEQ multiplex PCR; TCRdb stores in-frame clones only, minus some. The sample holds about 120,000 clones, just over 15% seen once. Concerning this clone: Its antigen is undetermined.

The V gene's germline CDR1 is SGHAT and CDR2 FQDESV (reference sequence). The CDR3 length is 13 residues. The V end was cut by 6 bases, the J end by 1 base, with 10 bases between. The genes are TRBV11-1 and TRBJ2-7; no clear D gene. The specimen sequenced was PBMCs. The clonotype was recovered from a young woman in good health and CMV-seronegative. The CDR3, as DNA: TGTGCCAGCAGTGATCCGCGTTCCTACGAGCAGTACTTC. Translation gives CASSDPRSYEQYF.